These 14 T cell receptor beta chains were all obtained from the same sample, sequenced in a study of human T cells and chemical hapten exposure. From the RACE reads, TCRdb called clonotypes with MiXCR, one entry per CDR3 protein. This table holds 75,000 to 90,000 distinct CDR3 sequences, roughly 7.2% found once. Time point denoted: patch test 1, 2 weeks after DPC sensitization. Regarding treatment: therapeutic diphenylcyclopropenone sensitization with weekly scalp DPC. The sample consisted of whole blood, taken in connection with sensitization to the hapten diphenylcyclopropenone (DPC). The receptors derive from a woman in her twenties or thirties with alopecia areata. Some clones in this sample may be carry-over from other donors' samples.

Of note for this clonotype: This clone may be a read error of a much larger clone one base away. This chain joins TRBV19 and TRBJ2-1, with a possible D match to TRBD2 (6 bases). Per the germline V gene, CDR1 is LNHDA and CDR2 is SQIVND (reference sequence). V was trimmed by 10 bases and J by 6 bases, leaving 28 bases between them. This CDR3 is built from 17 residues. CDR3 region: CATSYAGTRGSGNEQFF. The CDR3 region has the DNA TGTGCCACTTCTTACGCGGGGACCCGGGGGTCGGGCAATGAGCAGTTCTTC.

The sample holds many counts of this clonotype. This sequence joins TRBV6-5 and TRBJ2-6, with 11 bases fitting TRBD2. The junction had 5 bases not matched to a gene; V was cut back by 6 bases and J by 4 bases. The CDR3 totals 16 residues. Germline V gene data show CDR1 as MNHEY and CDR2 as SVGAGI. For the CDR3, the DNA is TGTGCCAGCAGCCCGGGACTAGCGGCCGGGGCCAACGTCCTGACTTTC. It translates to CASSPGLAAGANVLTF.

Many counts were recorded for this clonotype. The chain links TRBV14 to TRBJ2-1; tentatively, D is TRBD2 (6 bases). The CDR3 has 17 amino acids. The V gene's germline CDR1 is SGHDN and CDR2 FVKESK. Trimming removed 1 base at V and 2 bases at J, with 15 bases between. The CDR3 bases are TGTGCCAGCAGCCAAGTTGCGGGGCGTCTCACCTACAATGAGCAGTTCTTC. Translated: CASSQVAGRLTYNEQFF.

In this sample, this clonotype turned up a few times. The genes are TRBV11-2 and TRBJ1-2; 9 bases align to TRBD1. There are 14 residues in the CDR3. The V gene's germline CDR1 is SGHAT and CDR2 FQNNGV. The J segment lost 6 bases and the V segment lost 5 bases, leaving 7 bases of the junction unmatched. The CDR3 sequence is CASSRPGTGHGYTF. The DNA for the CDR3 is TGTGCCAGCAGCCGTCCCGGGACAGGGCATGGCTACACCTTC. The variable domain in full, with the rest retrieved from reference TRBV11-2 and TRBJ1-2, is EAGVAQSPRYKIIEKRQSVAFWCNPISGHATLYWYQQILGQGPKLLIQFQNNGVVDDSQLPKDRFSAERLKGVDSTLKIQPAKLEDSAVYLCASSRPGTGHGYTFGSGTRLTVV.

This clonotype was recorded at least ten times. This chain's CDR3 is CASSYGGGNTGELFF. DNA for the CDR3: TGTGCCAGCAGTTACGGGGGGGGAAACACCGGGGAGCTGTTTTTT. V usage is TRBV6-6 and J usage is TRBJ2-2, with TRBD2 matching over 7 bases. Germline assignment: CDR1 MNHNY and CDR2 SVGAGI (reference sequence). This CDR3 has 15 amino acids. V lost 2 bases to trimming and J lost 2 bases; unmatched junction nucleotides: 2.

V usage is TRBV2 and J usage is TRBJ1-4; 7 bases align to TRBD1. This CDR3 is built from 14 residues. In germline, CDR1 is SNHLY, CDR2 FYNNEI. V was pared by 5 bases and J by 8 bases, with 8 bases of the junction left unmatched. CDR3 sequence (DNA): TGTGCCAGCAGTTACAGGGTACAGGGGGAAAAACTGTTTTTT. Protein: CASSYRVQGEKLFF.

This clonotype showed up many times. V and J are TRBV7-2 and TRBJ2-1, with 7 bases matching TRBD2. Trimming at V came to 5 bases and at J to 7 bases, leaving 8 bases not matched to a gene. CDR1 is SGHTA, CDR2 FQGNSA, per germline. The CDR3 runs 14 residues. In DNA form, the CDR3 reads TGTGCCAGCAGCACAATGGGGAGGGGTAATGAGCAGTTCTTC. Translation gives CASSTMGRGNEQFF.

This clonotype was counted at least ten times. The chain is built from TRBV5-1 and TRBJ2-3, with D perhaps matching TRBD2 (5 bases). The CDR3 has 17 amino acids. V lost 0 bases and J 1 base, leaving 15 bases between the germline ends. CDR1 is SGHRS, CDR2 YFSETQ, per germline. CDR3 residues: CASSLDPTTTRTDTQYF. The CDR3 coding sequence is TGCGCCAGCAGCTTGGACCCGACTACCACGCGCACAGATACGCAGTATTTT.

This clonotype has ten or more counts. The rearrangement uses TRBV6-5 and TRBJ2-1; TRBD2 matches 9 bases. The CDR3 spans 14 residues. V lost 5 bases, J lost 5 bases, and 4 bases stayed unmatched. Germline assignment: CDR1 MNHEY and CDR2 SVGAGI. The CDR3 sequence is CASSPRLADNEQFF. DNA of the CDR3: TGTGCCAGCAGTCCCCGACTAGCGGACAATGAGCAGTTCTTC.

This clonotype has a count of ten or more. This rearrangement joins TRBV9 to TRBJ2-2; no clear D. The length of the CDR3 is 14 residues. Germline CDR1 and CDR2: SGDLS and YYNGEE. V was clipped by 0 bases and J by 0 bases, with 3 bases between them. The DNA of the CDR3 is TGTGCCAGCAGCGTAGACCCGAACACCGGGGAGCTGTTTTTT. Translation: CASSVDPNTGELFF.

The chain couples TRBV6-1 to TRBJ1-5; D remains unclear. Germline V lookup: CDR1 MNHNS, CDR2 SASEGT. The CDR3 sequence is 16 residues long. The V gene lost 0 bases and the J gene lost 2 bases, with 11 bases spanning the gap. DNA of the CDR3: TGTGCCAGCAGTGAAGCGCTAAATCCAGGCAATCAGCCCCAGCATTTT. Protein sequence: CASSEALNPGNQPQHF.

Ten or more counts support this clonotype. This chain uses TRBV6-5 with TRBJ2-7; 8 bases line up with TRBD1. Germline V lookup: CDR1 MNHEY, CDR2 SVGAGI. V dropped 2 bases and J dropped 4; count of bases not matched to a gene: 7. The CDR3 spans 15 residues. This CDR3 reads CASSYDRDRGYEQYF. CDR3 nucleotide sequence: TGTGCCAGCAGTTACGACAGAGACAGGGGATACGAGCAGTACTTC.

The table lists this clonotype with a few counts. The CDR3 DNA reads as TGCGCCAGCAGCCTCCGGATGTACAACCCAAGCACAGATACGCAGTATTTT. Amino acids: CASSLRMYNPSTDTQYF. The chain joins TRBV4-1 to TRBJ2-3; D ambiguous. The CDR3 consists of 17 residues. V lost 4 bases and J 0 bases, leaving 17 bases between the germline ends. CDR1 MGHRA and CDR2 YSYEKL come from the germline V gene.

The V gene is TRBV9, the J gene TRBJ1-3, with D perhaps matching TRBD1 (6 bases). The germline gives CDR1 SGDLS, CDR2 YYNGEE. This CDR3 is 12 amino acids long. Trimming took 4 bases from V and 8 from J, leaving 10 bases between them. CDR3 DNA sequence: TGTGCCAGCAGCTTACAGGGAGACACCATATATTTT. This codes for CASSLQGDTIYF. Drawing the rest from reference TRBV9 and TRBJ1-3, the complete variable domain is DSGVTQTPKHLITATGQRVTLRCSPRSGDLSVYWYQQSLDQGLQFLIQYYNGEERAKGNILERFSAQQFPDLHSELNLSSLELGDSALYFCASSLQGDTIYFGEGSWLTVV.